The table lists the clone carrying this TCR beta chain with a few counts. What it binds is not known. This sample was taken from a study of blood T cells in healthy people across ages. Study observations and caveats: The study could not conclusively compare naive and antigen-experienced cells, given its unsorted PBMCs.

The CDR3 runs 16 residues. In germline, CDR1 is SGHTA, CDR2 FQGNSA. Trimming removed 1 base from V and 7 bases from J; junction bases left unmatched: 9. Using a J-beta primer mix together with a sample-barcoded 5' primer, a second PCR was run for roughly 6 to 11 cycles. A single record per CDR3 protein comes from TCRdb applying MiXCR to the 5' RACE reads. The sample includes 540,000 or so distinct CDR3 sequences, around 48% of them seen just once. The rearrangement uses TRBV7-2 and TRBJ2-2, with 7 bases that match TRBD2. The receptor comes from an elderly man in good health. Sequenced material: blood. CDR3 DNA: TGTGCCAGCAGCTTAGTGTCGGGAGGAATGAACGGGGAGCTGTTTTTT. Translated: CASSLVSGGMNGELFF.